This T cell receptor (beta chain) was captured in a study of T-cell reconstitution after alpha-beta-depleted transplantation in children. CDR1 and CDR2 (germline): GTSNPN, SVGIG (reference sequence). V lost 8 bases to trimming and J lost 4 bases, with 11 bases between them. The CDR3 has 12 residues. TCRbeta library preparation incorporated unique molecular identifiers. TCRdb processed the PCR reads anew with MiXCR; each CDR3 protein has one entry. The sample consists of hundreds of thousands of distinct CDR3 sequences, over 10% of them appearing once. This sequence joins TRBV30 and TRBJ2-2; the D gene is possibly TRBD2 (5 bases). Material: PBMCs, obtained before TCRalphabeta/CD19-depleted stem cell transplant. The receptor was isolated from a girl under 10 years old with congenital amegakaryocytic thrombocytopenia, due to receive a stem cell transplant. The CDR3 here is CARGLGTGELFF. CDR3 coding DNA: TGTGCCCGCGGACTGGGCACCGGGGAGCTGTTTTTT.